This is a list of T cell receptor beta chains from one sample in a study of shared clonotypes between healthy human individuals. Using immunoSEQ multiplex PCR, the repertoire was profiled, and TCRdb retains in-frame clones only, with some absent. The table includes around 2,000,000 clones, 85% to 95% detected once. The sequencing input was naive CD8+ T cells sorted from blood. All receptors derive from a young man in good health. The CDR3 runs from the conserved cysteine through the conserved F or W. Fields, in order: D gene, J gene, V gene, clone size, CDR3 protein, CDR3 DNA. A D gene is named only where the DNA matches it firmly. Only some rows state a clone size, as once, few, many or a class for expanded clones.

d_call: NA
j_call: TRBJ2-7
v_call: TRBV10-3
clone_size: NA
cdr3_aa: CAIREDSAYEQYF
cdr3_nt: TGTGCCATCAGAGAGGACTCCGCCTACGAGCAGTACTTC

d_call: TRBD2
j_call: TRBJ2-1
v_call: TRBV7-9
clone_size: NA
cdr3_aa: CASSPRLAGVINEQFF
cdr3_nt: TGTGCCAGCAGCCCCCGACTAGCGGGAGTTATCAATGAGCAGTTCTTC

d_call: TRBD1
j_call: TRBJ2-5
v_call: TRBV27
clone_size: NA
cdr3_aa: CASSLGTGGWETQYF
cdr3_nt: TGTGCCAGCAGTTTAGGGACAGGGGGCTGGGAGACCCAGTACTTC

d_call: NA
j_call: TRBJ2-7
v_call: TRBV7-9
clone_size: NA
cdr3_aa: CASSRPASYEQYF
cdr3_nt: TGTGCCAGCAGCCGTCCCGCGAGCTACGAGCAGTACTTC

d_call: NA
j_call: TRBJ2-7
v_call: TRBV4-3
clone_size: NA
cdr3_aa: CASSPSGPGLPYEQYF
cdr3_nt: TGCGCCAGCAGCCCCTCCGGGCCCGGATTACCTTACGAGCAGTACTTC

d_call: NA
j_call: TRBJ1-5
v_call: TRBV9
clone_size: NA
cdr3_aa: CASSVARASNQPQHF
cdr3_nt: TGTGCCAGCAGCGTAGCGCGGGCAAGCAATCAGCCCCAGCATTTT

d_call: NA
j_call: TRBJ1-4
v_call: TRBV10-3
clone_size: NA
cdr3_aa: CAISPGRGGANEKLFF
cdr3_nt: TGTGCCATCAGCCCCGGGCGGGGAGGTGCTAATGAAAAACTGTTTTTT

d_call: NA
j_call: TRBJ2-5
v_call: TRBV5-1
clone_size: NA
cdr3_aa: CASSSGQNQETQYF
cdr3_nt: TGCGCCAGCAGCTCGGGACAAAACCAAGAGACCCAGTACTTC

d_call: TRBD2
j_call: TRBJ2-3
v_call: TRBV5-1
clone_size: NA
cdr3_aa: CASSFSGEGHFTDTQYF
cdr3_nt: TGCGCCAGCAGCTTTAGTGGGGAGGGCCATTTCACAGATACGCAGTATTTT

d_call: TRBD2
j_call: TRBJ2-3
v_call: TRBV27
clone_size: NA
cdr3_aa: CASSFLLAGGTDTQYF
cdr3_nt: TGTGCCAGCAGTTTCTTACTAGCGGGAGGGACAGATACGCAGTATTTT

d_call: NA
j_call: TRBJ1-4
v_call: TRBV7-2
clone_size: NA
cdr3_aa: CASSLVSPGLLINEKLFF
cdr3_nt: TGTGCCAGCAGCTTAGTATCCCCCGGACTATTGATCAATGAAAAACTGTTTTTT

d_call: NA
j_call: TRBJ2-7
v_call: TRBV4-1
clone_size: NA
cdr3_aa: CASSQVGTYYEQYF
cdr3_nt: TGCGCCAGCAGCCAAGTAGGGACATACTACGAGCAGTACTTC

d_call: NA
j_call: TRBJ1-6
v_call: TRBV2
clone_size: NA
cdr3_aa: CASSEKGRPYNSPLHF
cdr3_nt: TGTGCCAGCAGTGAGAAAGGTCGCCCGTATAATTCACCCCTCCACTTT

d_call: NA
j_call: TRBJ1-1
v_call: TRBV6-5
clone_size: NA
cdr3_aa: CASSYAPGENTEAFF
cdr3_nt: TGTGCCAGCAGTTATGCTCCAGGGGAGAACACTGAAGCTTTCTTT

d_call: NA
j_call: TRBJ2-7
v_call: TRBV11-2
clone_size: NA
cdr3_aa: CASSLGAGKTYEQYF
cdr3_nt: TGTGCCAGCAGCTTAGGGGCAGGGAAGACCTACGAGCAGTACTTC

d_call: NA
j_call: TRBJ2-7
v_call: TRBV5-6
clone_size: NA
cdr3_aa: CASSLSAGTQGYEQYF
cdr3_nt: TGTGCCAGCAGCTTAAGCGCCGGGACTCAGGGTTACGAGCAGTACTTC

d_call: TRBD1
j_call: TRBJ2-7
v_call: TRBV6-1
clone_size: NA
cdr3_aa: CASSVAQGAYEQYF
cdr3_nt: TGTGCCAGCAGTGTAGCGCAGGGGGCCTACGAGCAGTACTTC

d_call: NA
j_call: TRBJ1-4
v_call: TRBV2
clone_size: once
cdr3_aa: CASSERGYNEKLFF
cdr3_nt: TGTGCCAGCAGTGAACGGGGCTATAATGAAAAACTGTTTTTT

d_call: TRBD2
j_call: TRBJ2-7
v_call: TRBV9
clone_size: NA
cdr3_aa: CASSPRLAGTYEQYF
cdr3_nt: TGTGCCAGCAGCCCCCGGTTAGCGGGAACCTACGAGCAGTACTTC

d_call: NA
j_call: TRBJ1-1
v_call: TRBV2
clone_size: once
cdr3_aa: CASSEAQENTEAFF
cdr3_nt: TGTGCCAGCAGTGAAGCGCAAGAAAACACTGAAGCTTTCTTT

d_call: NA
j_call: TRBJ2-1
v_call: TRBV9
clone_size: NA
cdr3_aa: CASSPPTGNEQFF
cdr3_nt: TGTGCCAGCAGCCCCCCCACGGGTAATGAGCAGTTCTTC

d_call: TRBD2
j_call: TRBJ2-5
v_call: TRBV7-9
clone_size: NA
cdr3_aa: CASSYSGTLEETQYF
cdr3_nt: TGTGCCAGCAGCTATAGCGGGACACTCGAAGAGACCCAGTACTTC

d_call: NA
j_call: TRBJ1-1
v_call: TRBV19
clone_size: NA
cdr3_aa: CAVLTGGPTEAFF
cdr3_nt: TGTGCCGTCCTAACGGGGGGACCCACTGAAGCTTTCTTT

d_call: NA
j_call: TRBJ1-4
v_call: TRBV19
clone_size: NA
cdr3_aa: CASSRDQGVNEKLFF
cdr3_nt: TGTGCCAGTAGTCGCGACCAGGGCGTTAATGAAAAACTGTTTTTT

d_call: NA
j_call: TRBJ2-5
v_call: TRBV12-5
clone_size: NA
cdr3_aa: CASGLPIQETQYF
cdr3_nt: TGTGCTAGTGGTTTGCCCATTCAAGAGACCCAGTACTTC

d_call: NA
j_call: TRBJ1-1
v_call: TRBV5-6
clone_size: NA
cdr3_aa: CASSFLRSGTEAFF
cdr3_nt: TGTGCCAGCAGCTTCCTCAGGTCTGGCACTGAAGCTTTCTTT

d_call: TRBD1
j_call: TRBJ1-1
v_call: TRBV7-9
clone_size: NA
cdr3_aa: CADQGVAEAFF
cdr3_nt: TGTGCGGATCAGGGGGTTGCTGAAGCTTTCTTT

d_call: NA
j_call: TRBJ2-3
v_call: TRBV11-2
clone_size: NA
cdr3_aa: CASSLGTPDTQYF
cdr3_nt: TGTGCCAGCAGCTTAGGTACTCCAGATACGCAGTATTTT

d_call: NA
j_call: TRBJ2-7
v_call: TRBV7-9
clone_size: NA
cdr3_aa: CASSSPDSSSYEQYF
cdr3_nt: TGTGCCAGCAGCTCTCCCGACTCCTCCTCCTACGAGCAGTACTTC

d_call: TRBD2
j_call: TRBJ2-3
v_call: TRBV5-6
clone_size: NA
cdr3_aa: CASSLLAGEDTDTQYF
cdr3_nt: TGTGCCAGCAGCCTTCTAGCGGGAGAAGACACAGATACGCAGTATTTT

d_call: NA
j_call: TRBJ1-1
v_call: TRBV7-6
clone_size: NA
cdr3_aa: CASSPVGTANTEAFF
cdr3_nt: TGTGCCAGCAGCCCCGTCGGGACGGCGAACACTGAAGCTTTCTTT

d_call: NA
j_call: TRBJ2-1
v_call: TRBV4-2
clone_size: NA
cdr3_aa: CASSPPVGREEYNEQFF
cdr3_nt: TGTGCCAGCAGCCCCCCTGTTGGCAGGGAGGAGTACAATGAGCAGTTCTTC

d_call: NA
j_call: TRBJ2-2
v_call: TRBV27
clone_size: NA
cdr3_aa: CASHRDGDTGELFF
cdr3_nt: TGTGCCAGCCATCGGGATGGGGACACCGGGGAGCTGTTTTTT

d_call: NA
j_call: TRBJ2-1
v_call: TRBV4-1
clone_size: NA
cdr3_aa: CASRGGGLYNEQFF
cdr3_nt: TGCGCCAGCAGGGGGGGTGGGTTGTACAATGAGCAGTTCTTC

d_call: TRBD1
j_call: TRBJ1-2
v_call: TRBV5-5
clone_size: NA
cdr3_aa: CASSKLGGLFGQAPGGYTF
cdr3_nt: TGTGCCAGCAGCAAACTTGGGGGCCTTTTTGGACAGGCCCCTGGCGGCTACACCTTC

d_call: NA
j_call: TRBJ1-1
v_call: TRBV5-4
clone_size: NA
cdr3_aa: CASRTAGHTEAFF
cdr3_nt: TGTGCCAGCAGAACGGCGGGGCACACTGAAGCTTTCTTT

d_call: NA
j_call: TRBJ1-1
v_call: TRBV27
clone_size: NA
cdr3_aa: CASSFLGADTEAFF
cdr3_nt: TGTGCCAGCAGTTTTTTAGGGGCGGACACTGAAGCTTTCTTT

d_call: NA
j_call: TRBJ1-6
v_call: TRBV28
clone_size: NA
cdr3_aa: CASSFRVNSPLHF
cdr3_nt: TGTGCCAGCAGTTTTCGCGTAAATTCACCCCTCCACTTT

d_call: NA
j_call: TRBJ2-1
v_call: TRBV27
clone_size: NA
cdr3_aa: CASWANSYNEQFF
cdr3_nt: TGTGCCAGTTGGGCTAACTCCTACAATGAGCAGTTCTTC

d_call: TRBD2
j_call: TRBJ2-7
v_call: TRBV7-9
clone_size: NA
cdr3_aa: CASSQSGSPYEQYF
cdr3_nt: TGTGCCAGCAGCCAGAGCGGGAGTCCCTACGAGCAGTACTTC

d_call: TRBD2
j_call: TRBJ2-3
v_call: TRBV6-5
clone_size: NA
cdr3_aa: CASSPQSGGTDTQYF
cdr3_nt: TGTGCCAGCAGCCCGCAGAGCGGGGGCACAGATACGCAGTATTTT

d_call: NA
j_call: TRBJ2-7
v_call: TRBV5-6
clone_size: NA
cdr3_aa: CASSQLAYEQYF
cdr3_nt: TGTGCCAGCAGCCAACTAGCCTACGAGCAGTACTTC

d_call: NA
j_call: TRBJ1-2
v_call: TRBV2
clone_size: NA
cdr3_aa: CASSEVDGYTF
cdr3_nt: TGTGCCAGCAGTGAAGTGGATGGCTACACCTTC

d_call: TRBD1
j_call: TRBJ2-7
v_call: TRBV13
clone_size: NA
cdr3_aa: CASSLVGQGTPEQYF
cdr3_nt: TGTGCCAGCAGCTTAGTGGGACAGGGGACCCCTGAGCAGTACTTC

d_call: NA
j_call: TRBJ2-2
v_call: TRBV10-3
clone_size: NA
cdr3_aa: CAISESRQGNTGELFF
cdr3_nt: TGTGCCATCAGTGAGTCGCGGCAGGGGAACACCGGGGAGCTGTTTTTT

d_call: NA
j_call: TRBJ1-5
v_call: TRBV15
clone_size: NA
cdr3_aa: CATSRDRGNQPQHF
cdr3_nt: TGTGCCACCAGCAGAGACAGGGGTAATCAGCCCCAGCATTTT

d_call: NA
j_call: TRBJ2-7
v_call: TRBV30
clone_size: NA
cdr3_aa: CAWSVEGGPNEQYF
cdr3_nt: TGTGCCTGGAGTGTCGAGGGGGGGCCAAACGAGCAGTACTTC

d_call: TRBD1
j_call: TRBJ2-2
v_call: TRBV19
clone_size: NA
cdr3_aa: CASSMGQGAPGDTGELFF
cdr3_nt: TGTGCCAGTAGTATGGGACAGGGGGCGCCCGGTGACACCGGGGAGCTGTTTTTT

d_call: NA
j_call: TRBJ2-5
v_call: TRBV5-4
clone_size: NA
cdr3_aa: CARHPGRKQETQYF
cdr3_nt: TGTGCCAGACACCCGGGGCGGAAGCAAGAGACCCAGTACTTC

d_call: NA
j_call: TRBJ2-3
v_call: TRBV2
clone_size: NA
cdr3_aa: CASSDGGGTDTQYF
cdr3_nt: TGTGCCAGCAGTGACGGGGGTGGCACAGATACGCAGTATTTT

d_call: NA
j_call: TRBJ1-5
v_call: TRBV4-2
clone_size: NA
cdr3_aa: CASSQEQNQPQHF
cdr3_nt: TGTGCCAGCAGCCAAGAACAGAATCAGCCCCAGCATTTT

d_call: NA
j_call: TRBJ1-1
v_call: TRBV23-1
clone_size: NA
cdr3_aa: CASSPPPGNSTEAFF
cdr3_nt: TGCGCCAGCAGTCCCCCTCCCGGGAATTCCACTGAAGCTTTCTTT

d_call: NA
j_call: TRBJ2-3
v_call: TRBV6-1
clone_size: once
cdr3_aa: CAGGGIRVTDTQYF
cdr3_nt: TGTGCGGGCGGGGGCATAAGAGTCACAGATACGCAGTATTTT

d_call: NA
j_call: TRBJ2-1
v_call: TRBV2
clone_size: NA
cdr3_aa: CASIGGENEQFF
cdr3_nt: TGTGCCAGCATAGGAGGGGAAAATGAGCAGTTCTTC

d_call: NA
j_call: TRBJ1-4
v_call: TRBV2
clone_size: NA
cdr3_aa: CASSEEMSDNEKLFF
cdr3_nt: TGTGCCAGCAGTGAAGAAATGTCCGACAACGAAAAACTGTTTTTT